This T cell receptor beta chain was identified during a study of T cell changes during pregnancy in multiple sclerosis. V was trimmed by 4 bases and J by 4 bases, leaving 16 bases between them. The CDR3 length is 14 residues. From germline, CDR1 is GTSNPN and CDR2 SVGIG (reference sequence). TCRdb's table, derived via immunoSEQ multiplex PCR, lists solely in-frame clones and lacks some. The table lists over 50,000 clones, approximately 90% of them singletons. This chain joins TRBV30 and TRBJ1-1; D not certain. The sequencing used CD4+ T cells from peripheral blood mononuclear cells, collected after pregnancy. This clonotype was sampled from a female donor with multiple sclerosis, enrolled in a pregnancy study. Here the CDR3 DNA reads TGTGCCTGGACATCTTTCCGGGGAAGCACTGAAGCTTTCTTT. Translating it yields CAWTSFRGSTEAFF. The full variable domain, its missing parts supplied by reference TRBV30 and TRBJ1-1, is SQTIHQWPATLVQPVGSPLSLECTVEGTSNPNLYWYRQAAGRGLQLLFYSVGIGQISSEVPQNLSASRPQDRQFILSSKKLLLSDSGFYLCAWTSFRGSTEAFFGQGTRLTVV.